One and the same sample provided the 22 T cell receptor beta chains below, sequenced in a study of CD8 T cells in ankylosing spondylitis. TCRdb re-called the 5' RACE reads with MiXCR, one entry per CDR3 protein. The profile shows under 300,000 distinct CDR3 sequences, approximately 20% of them singletons. Material: blood, either unsorted or a sorted T cell fraction (not recorded which). The receptors here all came from a male donor with ankylosing spondylitis or in good health (not recorded which).

The chain has TRBV7-8 and TRBJ2-7; TRBD1 matches at 9 bases. There are 17 residues in the CDR3. Per the germline V gene, CDR1 is SGHVS and CDR2 is FQNEAQ. Trimming cost V 1 base and J 7 bases; bases outside gene matches: 14. CDR3 region: CASSLDAGDRVRGEQYF. CDR3 coding DNA: TGTGCCAGCAGCTTAGACGCCGGGGACAGGGTTCGTGGGGAGCAGTACTTC.

This clonotype was observed a few times. The chain uses TRBV6-5 and TRBJ2-7; TRBD2 might be the D (6 bases). With 8 bases removed from V and 7 bases from J, the gap between germline ends came to 18 bases. Germline V gives CDR1 MNHEY, CDR2 SVGAGI. The CDR3 has 13 amino acids. CDR3 protein: CASWDGGWEEQYF. The CDR3 region has the DNA TGTGCCAGCTGGGACGGAGGGTGGGAGGAGCAGTACTTC.

The V call is TRBV27, the J call TRBJ2-4, with TRBD2 as a possible D gene (6 bases). Germline assignment: CDR1 MNHEY and CDR2 SMNVEV (reference sequence). CDR3 length: 18 residues. The V end lost 1 base, the J end lost 5 bases, and 21 bases lay between the germline ends. As DNA, the CDR3 is TGTGCCAGCAGTTTATTTTGGTCGGCGGGATACACCCAAAACATTCAGTACTTC. Translation: CASSLFWSAGYTQNIQYF.

This clonotype was seen more than once but under ten times. The rearrangement links TRBV4-3 to TRBJ1-1; no clear D gene. With 1 base removed from V and 1 base from J, the gap between germline ends came to 13 bases. CDR1 is LGHNA, CDR2 YSLEER, per germline. The CDR3 has 16 residues. CDR3 nucleotide sequence: TGCGCCAGCAGCCAAGGGTCCGCCCTACAGAACACTGAAGCTTTCTTT. Protein: CASSQGSALQNTEAFF.

The rearrangement joins TRBV6-2 or TRBV6-3 to TRBJ1-3; D is undetermined. Germline V gives CDR1 MNHEY, CDR2 SVGEGT. The CDR3 loop spans 16 amino acids. Trimming left V 10 bases short and J 5 bases short, with 24 bases between. In DNA, the CDR3 is TGTGCCACGCAGCAGACGGATCGGGATGGGAGAAACACCATATATTTT. It yields the protein CATQQTDRDGRNTIYF.

The chain recombines TRBV11-2 with TRBJ2-1, with 11 bases matching TRBD2. The length of the CDR3 is 19 residues. The V segment lost 5 bases and the J segment 4 bases; nucleotides outside the gene matches: 16. CDR1 and CDR2 (germline): SGHAT, FQNNGV. In DNA form, the CDR3 reads TGTGCCAGCAGCCATGGAAATGGTAGCGGGGGGGGCCATTACAATGAGCAGTTCTTC. Residues: CASSHGNGSGGGHYNEQFF. Full variable domain (missing parts from reference TRBV11-2 and TRBJ2-1): EAGVAQSPRYKIIEKRQSVAFWCNPISGHATLYWYQQILGQGPKLLIQFQNNGVVDDSQLPKDRFSAERLKGVDSTLKIQPAKLEDSAVYLCASSHGNGSGGGHYNEQFFGPGTRLTVL.

The chain employs TRBV5-6 and TRBJ2-7; 10 nucleotides align to TRBD2. Trimming removed 0 bases from V and 1 base from J; junction bases left unmatched: 7. CDR3 length: 17 residues. From germline, CDR1 is SGHDT and CDR2 YYEEEE. CDR3 loop: CASSLGLAGAISYEQYF. As DNA, the CDR3 is TGTGCCAGCAGCTTGGGACTAGCGGGTGCTATTTCCTACGAGCAGTACTTC.

The chain joins TRBV12-3 or TRBV12-4 to TRBJ2-5; D not resolved. Trimming shortened V by 6 bases and J by 4 bases, and 12 bases separated the two germline ends. The CDR3 covers 13 residues. CDR3: CASSRIGLETQYF. Here the CDR3 DNA reads TGTGCCAGCAGCCGGATAGGGTTAGAGACCCAGTACTTC.

The J gene is TRBJ2-7, the V gene TRBV7-2; no definite D call. In germline, CDR1 is SGHTA, CDR2 FQGNSA. CDR3 length: 15 residues. Deletions cut 1 base from V and 2 bases from J, with 12 bases between. The CDR3 spells CASSLVTHSTYEQYF. In DNA, the CDR3 is TGTGCCAGCAGCTTAGTAACCCACTCCACCTACGAGCAGTACTTC.

This clonotype was seen ten or more times. The chain is built from TRBV29-1 and TRBJ1-2; 8 bases fit TRBD1. Germline V gene lookup returns CDR1 SQVTM and CDR2 ANQGSEA. V trimming: 6 bases; J trimming: 3 bases; junction bases outside the gene matches: 3. CDR3 length: 12 residues. CDR3 sequence (DNA): TGCAGCGTCGAGACAGGGGACTATGGCTACACCTTC. This gives the protein CSVETGDYGYTF.

The CDR3 DNA reads TGTGCCAGCAGCGGACTAGCCACAGATACGCAGTATTTT. Residues: CASSGLATDTQYF. The gene calls are TRBV7-8 and TRBJ2-3; 8 bases map to TRBD2. Germline V gene data show CDR1 as SGHVS and CDR2 as FQNEAQ. The CDR3 is 13 amino acids. The ends lost 5 bases at V and 2 bases at J; junction bases unmatched: 0. Complete variable domain (other parts from reference TRBV7-8 and TRBJ2-3): GAGVSQSPRYKVAKRGQDVALRCDPISGHVSLFWYQQALGQGPEFLTYFQNEAQLDKSGLPSDRFFAERPEGSVSTLKIQRTQQEDSAVYLCASSGLATDTQYFGPGTRLTVL.

This clonotype showed up many times. J is TRBJ2-1 and V is TRBV12-3 or TRBV12-4; TRBD2 is a possible D gene (5 bases). V lost 6 bases and J 8 bases, leaving 20 bases between the germline ends. The CDR3 totals 15 residues. CDR3: CASSFQTIPADEQFF. CDR3 nucleotides: TGTGCCAGCAGCTTCCAGACTATCCCGGCCGATGAGCAGTTCTTC.

The table lists this clonotype with a few counts. The chain combines TRBV4-1 with TRBJ2-5; D could derive from TRBD1 or TRBD2 (6 bases each). The CDR3 has 14 residues. Germline assignment: CDR1 MGHRA and CDR2 YSYEKL. Deletions cut 4 bases from V and 5 bases from J, with 14 bases between. The CDR3 sequence: CASSLGGQKETQYF. In DNA form, the CDR3 reads TGCGCCAGCAGCCTAGGGGGGCAGAAGGAGACCCAGTACTTC.

This rearrangement joins TRBV5-1 to TRBJ1-1; D is perhaps TRBD1 (5 bases). Germline assignment: CDR1 SGHRS and CDR2 YFSETQ. The CDR3 has 13 residues. The V and J ends lost 4 bases and 1 base respectively, with 8 bases between them. The CDR3 region has the DNA TGCGCCAGCAGCAATCAGGGGAACACTGAAGCTTTCTTT. Protein: CASSNQGNTEAFF.

The gene calls are TRBV27 and TRBJ2-1; D might be TRBD1 (6 bases). Germline-derived CDR1 and CDR2 are MNHEY and SMNVEV (reference sequence). The CDR3 loop spans 15 amino acids. Trimming stripped 6 bases from V and 10 bases from J, with 22 bases between. The chain's CDR3 is CASSSLSQGQREQFF. The CDR3 nucleotides are TGTGCCAGCAGCTCCTTGAGCCAAGGACAGCGGGAGCAGTTCTTC.

This clonotype was observed a few times. The chain employs TRBV10-3 and TRBJ2-7; 9 bases are a match to TRBD1. The germline V gene encodes CDR1 ENHRY and CDR2 SYGVKD. V gave up 10 bases and J gave up 3 bases; unmatched junction bases: 7. The CDR3 runs to 13 residues. In nucleotides, the CDR3 is TGTGCCAGCGACACGGGACAGGGCTACGAGCAGTACTTC. Its protein product is CASDTGQGYEQYF.

The chain combines TRBV4-1 with TRBJ1-5, with TRBD1 as a possible D gene (5 bases). V shed 0 bases and J shed 5 bases, with 8 bases lying between them. The CDR3 consists of 14 residues. Germline V CDR1 and CDR2: MGHRA, YSYEKL. CDR3 region: CASSQEQGHQPQHF. DNA of the CDR3: TGCGCCAGCAGCCAAGAGCAGGGTCATCAGCCCCAGCATTTT.

The chain recombines TRBV6-4 with TRBJ2-3; D gene ambiguous. V was pared by 2 bases and J by 6 bases, with 9 bases between. The germline gives CDR1 MRHNA, CDR2 SNTAGT. The CDR3 runs 13 residues. CDR3 DNA: TGTGCCAGCAGTGACGGAGAACACGATACGCAGTATTTT. As protein: CASSDGEHDTQYF.

This clonotype was picked up a small number of times. The chain uses TRBV15 and TRBJ2-3; D gene ambiguous. This CDR3 is 16 amino acids long. Deletions cut 2 bases from V and 4 bases from J, with 16 bases between. The germline gives CDR1 LNHNV, CDR2 YYDKDF (reference sequence). Here the CDR3 reads CATSRRLVGVPDTQYF. The CDR3 region has the DNA TGTGCCACCAGCAGACGCCTAGTTGGGGTGCCAGATACGCAGTATTTT.

The V gene is TRBV24-1, the J gene TRBJ2-1; D call uncertain. The germline V and J ends were trimmed by 4 bases and 6 bases, with 9 bases remaining between them. The CDR3 runs to 13 residues. CDR1 KGHDR and CDR2 SFDVKD come from the germline V gene. The CDR3 loop is CATSEGFRNEQFF. The CDR3 nucleotides are TGTGCCACCAGTGAGGGTTTTCGCAATGAGCAGTTCTTC.

The chain links TRBV15 to TRBJ1-1, with D possibly matching TRBD1 (6 bases). CDR3 size: 14 residues. V dropped 0 bases and J dropped 5 bases, with 10 bases sitting between them. Germline V gives CDR1 LNHNV, CDR2 YYDKDF (reference sequence). The CDR3: CATSRDRGGTEAFF. As DNA, the CDR3 is TGTGCCACCAGCAGAGACAGGGGAGGGACTGAAGCTTTCTTT.

V usage is TRBV27 and J usage is TRBJ2-7, with a possible D match to TRBD1 (5 bases). In germline, CDR1 is MNHEY, CDR2 SMNVEV (reference sequence). V was trimmed by 0 bases and J by 4 bases, leaving 13 bases between them. The CDR3 sequence is 15 residues long. The CDR3 region has the DNA TGTGCCAGCAGTTTATCGGCAGGGATGGAATACGAGCAGTACTTC. As protein: CASSLSAGMEYEQYF.